One T cell receptor beta chain is described in this entry. Its antigen remains unidentified. These data come from a study of T cell clones after liver transplantation. V lost 3 bases to trimming and J lost 4 bases; unmatched junction nucleotides: 8. The V gene's germline CDR1 is MNHNY and CDR2 SVGAGI (reference sequence). The length of the CDR3 is 16 residues. Findings and limits, study-wide: Post-transplant, graft-donor-reactive CD4 TCRbeta sequences in blood dropped significantly in 5 of 8 subjects.

The table came from immunoSEQ multiplex PCR; TCRdb's copy has only in-frame clones and leaves some out. The sample consists of about 74,000 clones, 80% of them appearing once. This chain connects TRBV6-6 to TRBJ2-7; 11 positions agree with TRBD2. Sequenced here: CD4+ T cells from blood, sampled before liver transplant. The TCR originated in a human donor who received a liver transplant. CDR3 sequence: CASSYGGLAVDYEQYF. CDR3 coding DNA: TGTGCCAGCAGTTATGGGGGACTAGCGGTGGATTACGAGCAGTACTTC.